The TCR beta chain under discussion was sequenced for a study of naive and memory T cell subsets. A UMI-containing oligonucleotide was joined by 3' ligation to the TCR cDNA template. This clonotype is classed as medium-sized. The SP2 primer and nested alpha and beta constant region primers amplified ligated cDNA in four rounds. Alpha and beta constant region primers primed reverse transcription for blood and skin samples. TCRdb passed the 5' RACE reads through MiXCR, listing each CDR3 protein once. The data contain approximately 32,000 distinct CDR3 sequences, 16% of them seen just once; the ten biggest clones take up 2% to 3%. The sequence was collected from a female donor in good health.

This chain's CDR3 is CASRTTANTEAFF. As DNA, the CDR3 is TGTGCCAGCAGGACGACAGCGAACACTGAAGCTTTCTTT. The rearrangement links TRBV27 to TRBJ1-1; D is perhaps TRBD1 (5 bases). Germline CDR1 and CDR2: MNHEY and SMNVEV (reference sequence). V was pared by 6 bases and J by 1 base, with 9 bases between. The CDR3 totals 13 residues.